A single sample gave rise to the 16 T cell receptor beta chains below, sequenced in a study of blood T cell repertoires in COVID-19. Sequencing was performed with immunoSEQ multiplex PCR; in TCRdb, only in-frame clones are kept and a portion is missing. The table shows around 250,000 clones, with about 91% occurring only once. The sequencing input was PBMCs or T cells enriched from blood (not recorded which). These receptors were taken from a woman in her thirties or forties with acute COVID-19.

The chain joins TRBV10-2 to TRBJ2-7; 9 nucleotides agree with TRBD2. The junction had 9 bases not matched to a gene; V was cut back by 6 bases and J by 6 bases. CDR1 WSHSY and CDR2 SAAADI come from the germline V gene. The CDR3 extends over 14 amino acids. The chain's CDR3 is CASRREGSLPEQYF. DNA of the CDR3: TGCGCCAGCAGGCGGGAGGGGTCCCTCCCCGAGCAGTACTTC.

The V and J genes are TRBV28 and TRBJ1-4; TRBD1 matches at 11 bases. Germline V gene sequence: CDR1 MDHEN, CDR2 SYDVKM. This CDR3 has 16 residues. With 4 bases clipped from V and 6 bases from J, the junction kept 7 bases outside the gene matches. Here the CDR3 reads CASSSLGQGADEKLFF. In DNA, the CDR3 is TGTGCCAGCAGTTCTCTCGGACAGGGGGCGGATGAAAAACTGTTTTTT.

This rearrangement joins TRBV11-2 to TRBJ1-5; tentative D call: TRBD1 (5 bases). This CDR3 has 13 residues. The germline V gene has CDR1 SGHAT and CDR2 FQNNGV. V lost 5 bases, J lost 15 bases, and 20 bases lay in between. In nucleotides, the CDR3 is TGTGCCAGCAGCCTAGTCGCGGGGACCGTTCTGCATTTT. This translates into CASSLVAGTVLHF.

The V and J genes are TRBV9 and TRBJ2-2; D is unclear. CDR3 length: 12 residues. CDR1 and CDR2 (germline): SGDLS, YYNGEE. Between the trimmed V and J ends, which lost 7 bases and 6 bases, there was a span of 10 bases. CDR3 protein: CASESGPGELFF. Here the CDR3 DNA reads TGTGCCAGCGAGTCCGGTCCCGGGGAGCTGTTTTTT.

This clone was seen a single time. The V gene is TRBV7-8, the J gene TRBJ2-7, with D perhaps TRBD2 (5 bases). The V end lost 1 base, the J end lost 2 bases, and 15 bases lay between the germline ends. CDR1 and CDR2 (germline): SGHVS, FQNEAQ. The CDR3 has 16 residues. In nucleotides, the CDR3 is TGTGCCAGCAGCTTAGAAAGGGCGGGCACTACCTACGAGCAGTACGTC. It specifies CASSLERAGTTYEQYV.

This sequence joins TRBV5-4 and TRBJ2-1; 12 nucleotides agree with TRBD2. Trimming took 4 bases from V and 1 from J; bases not matched to a gene: 6. The germline CDR1 and CDR2 sequences are SGHNT and YYREEE (reference sequence). The CDR3 totals 17 residues. CDR3 protein: CASSIGTSGLSYNEQFF. CDR3 DNA sequence: TGTGCCAGCAGCATCGGGACTAGCGGGCTTTCCTACAATGAGCAGTTCTTC.

The chain employs TRBV15 and TRBJ1-2, with 8 bases fitting TRBD1. Germline trimming cut 5 bases from V and 5 bases from J; bases unmatched to any gene: 13. This CDR3 has 16 amino acids. The V gene's germline CDR1 is LNHNV and CDR2 YYDKDF (reference sequence). CDR3 sequence: CATSPERGTGFYGYTF. The CDR3 region has the DNA TGTGCCACCAGCCCCGAGAGGGGGACAGGATTTTATGGCTACACCTTC.

This clone has a handful of counts. The chain is built from TRBV11-2 and TRBJ1-1, with a weak D call TRBD1 (6 bases). V shed 2 bases and J shed 3 bases, with 19 bases lying between them. The CDR3 extends over 17 amino acids. Germline CDR1 reads SGHAT; CDR2 reads FQNNGV. The DNA for the CDR3 is TGTGCCAGCAGCTTACATGCGACCCCGAGGGGGTACACTGAAGCTTTCTTT. It specifies CASSLHATPRGYTEAFF.

This clone appeared a few times. Relative to the germline gene, one junction end is altered; a read error may explain this. The chain combines TRBV18 with TRBJ1-1, with TRBD1 identical over 7 bases. The CDR3 has 12 amino acids. The germline gives CDR1 KGHSH, CDR2 LQKENI. The CDR3 bases are TGTGCCAGCTCAATAGACAGGGCTGAGGCTTTCTTT. This gives the protein CASSIDRAEAFF.

The chain uses TRBV10-1 and TRBJ2-7; D not certain. Germline V lookup: CDR1 WNHNN, CDR2 SYGVQD (reference sequence). The length of the CDR3 is 12 residues. V lost 2 bases and J lost 12, with 14 bases in between. The CDR3: CASSERNTSGYV. Written as DNA, the CDR3 is TGCGCCAGCAGTGAGCGAAACACTTCGGGGTACGTC.

The CDR3 DNA is TGTGCCAGTAGTATGGACAGGGGCAATCAGCCCCAGCATTTT. It is translated as CASSMDRGNQPQHF. This chain uses TRBV19 with TRBJ1-5; TRBD1 aligns across 8 bases. Germline V gene lookup returns CDR1 LNHDA and CDR2 SQIVND (reference sequence). The CDR3 totals 14 residues. After removal of 3 bases from V and 2 bases from J, the junction contained 0 bases not matched to a gene.

The chain is built from TRBV9 and TRBJ1-2; the D is unclear. Germline V gene lookup returns CDR1 SGDLS and CDR2 YYNGEE. The V end was cut by 6 bases, the J end by 2 bases, with 11 bases between. The CDR3 extends over 13 amino acids. The CDR3 loop reads CASTRDFNYGYTF. CDR3 coding DNA: TGTGCCAGCACTCGGGATTTCAACTATGGCTACACCTTC. The whole variable domain, remainder taken from reference TRBV9 and TRBJ1-2, is DSGVTQTPKHLITATGQRVTLRCSPRSGDLSVYWYQQSLDQGLQFLIQYYNGEERAKGNILERFSAQQFPDLHSELNLSSLELGDSALYFCASTRDFNYGYTFGSGTRLTVV.

V is TRBV7-3 and J is TRBJ2-2; TRBD2 matches 7 bases. CDR3 length equals 19 residues. The germline CDR1 and CDR2 sequences are SGHTA and FQGTGA. V trimming: 1 base; J trimming: 1 base; junction bases outside the gene matches: 12. The CDR3 protein is CASSLIPWFLAENTGELFF. CDR3 DNA sequence: TGTGCCAGCAGCTTAATTCCATGGTTTCTAGCGGAGAACACCGGGGAGCTGTTTTTT. The whole variable domain, filled in from reference TRBV7-3 and TRBJ2-2, reads GAGVSQTPSNKVTEKGKYVELRCDPISGHTALYWYRQSLGQGPEFLIYFQGTGAADDSGLPNDRFFAVRPEGSVSTLKIQRTERGDSAVYLCASSLIPWFLAENTGELFFGEGSRLTVL.

V and J are TRBV7-7 and TRBJ2-3; TRBD2 agrees at 8 bases. The germline V gene encodes CDR1 SSHAT and CDR2 FNYEAQ (reference sequence). The CDR3 length is 15 residues. As DNA, the CDR3 is TGTGCTAGCTCGAAAGCGGGGGAGAGCACAGATACGCAGTATTTT. Translated, it gives CASSKAGESTDTQYF.

This chain links TRBV28 with TRBJ1-5; D possibly corresponds to TRBD1 (5 bases). V was clipped by 6 bases and J by 6 bases, with 15 bases between them. CDR3 length equals 14 residues. The germline V gene encodes CDR1 MDHEN and CDR2 SYDVKM. CDR3 amino acids: CASRGGRVGQPQHF. CDR3 DNA sequence: TGTGCCAGCAGGGGGGGACGTGTCGGTCAGCCCCAGCATTTT.

The genes are TRBV5-1 and TRBJ1-6, with unresolved D. The CDR3 runs 18 residues. With 4 bases removed from V and 0 bases from J, the gap between germline ends came to 17 bases. CDR1 and CDR2 (germline): SGHRS, YFSETQ. For the CDR3, the DNA is TGCGCCAGCAGCATTGGAGGTGGCTACAGCTCCTATAATTCACCCCTCCACTTT. Its protein is CASSIGGGYSSYNSPLHF.